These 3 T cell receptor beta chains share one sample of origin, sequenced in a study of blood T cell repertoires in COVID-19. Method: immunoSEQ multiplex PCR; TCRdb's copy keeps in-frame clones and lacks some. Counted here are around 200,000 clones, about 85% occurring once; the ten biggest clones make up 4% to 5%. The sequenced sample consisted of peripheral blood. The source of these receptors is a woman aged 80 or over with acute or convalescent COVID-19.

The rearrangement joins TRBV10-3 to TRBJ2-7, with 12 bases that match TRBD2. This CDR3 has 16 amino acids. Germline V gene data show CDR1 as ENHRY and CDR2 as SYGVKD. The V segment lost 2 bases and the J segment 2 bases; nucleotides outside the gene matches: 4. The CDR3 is CAISEVTSGGTYEQYF. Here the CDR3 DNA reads TGTGCCATCAGTGAGGTGACTAGCGGGGGAACCTACGAGCAGTACTTC.

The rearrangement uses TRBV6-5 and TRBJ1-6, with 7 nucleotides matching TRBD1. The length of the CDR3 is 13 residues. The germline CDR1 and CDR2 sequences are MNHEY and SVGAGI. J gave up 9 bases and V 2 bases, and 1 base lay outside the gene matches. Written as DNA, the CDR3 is TGTGCCAGCAGTTACCGGGACAGTTCACCCCTCCACTTT. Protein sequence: CASSYRDSSPLHF.

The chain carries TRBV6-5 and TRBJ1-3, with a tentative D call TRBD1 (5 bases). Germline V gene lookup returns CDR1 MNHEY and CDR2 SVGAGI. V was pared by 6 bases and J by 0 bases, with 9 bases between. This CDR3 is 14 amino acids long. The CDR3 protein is CASRTGYSGNTIYF. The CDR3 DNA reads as TGTGCCAGCAGAACAGGATACTCTGGAAACACCATATATTTT.